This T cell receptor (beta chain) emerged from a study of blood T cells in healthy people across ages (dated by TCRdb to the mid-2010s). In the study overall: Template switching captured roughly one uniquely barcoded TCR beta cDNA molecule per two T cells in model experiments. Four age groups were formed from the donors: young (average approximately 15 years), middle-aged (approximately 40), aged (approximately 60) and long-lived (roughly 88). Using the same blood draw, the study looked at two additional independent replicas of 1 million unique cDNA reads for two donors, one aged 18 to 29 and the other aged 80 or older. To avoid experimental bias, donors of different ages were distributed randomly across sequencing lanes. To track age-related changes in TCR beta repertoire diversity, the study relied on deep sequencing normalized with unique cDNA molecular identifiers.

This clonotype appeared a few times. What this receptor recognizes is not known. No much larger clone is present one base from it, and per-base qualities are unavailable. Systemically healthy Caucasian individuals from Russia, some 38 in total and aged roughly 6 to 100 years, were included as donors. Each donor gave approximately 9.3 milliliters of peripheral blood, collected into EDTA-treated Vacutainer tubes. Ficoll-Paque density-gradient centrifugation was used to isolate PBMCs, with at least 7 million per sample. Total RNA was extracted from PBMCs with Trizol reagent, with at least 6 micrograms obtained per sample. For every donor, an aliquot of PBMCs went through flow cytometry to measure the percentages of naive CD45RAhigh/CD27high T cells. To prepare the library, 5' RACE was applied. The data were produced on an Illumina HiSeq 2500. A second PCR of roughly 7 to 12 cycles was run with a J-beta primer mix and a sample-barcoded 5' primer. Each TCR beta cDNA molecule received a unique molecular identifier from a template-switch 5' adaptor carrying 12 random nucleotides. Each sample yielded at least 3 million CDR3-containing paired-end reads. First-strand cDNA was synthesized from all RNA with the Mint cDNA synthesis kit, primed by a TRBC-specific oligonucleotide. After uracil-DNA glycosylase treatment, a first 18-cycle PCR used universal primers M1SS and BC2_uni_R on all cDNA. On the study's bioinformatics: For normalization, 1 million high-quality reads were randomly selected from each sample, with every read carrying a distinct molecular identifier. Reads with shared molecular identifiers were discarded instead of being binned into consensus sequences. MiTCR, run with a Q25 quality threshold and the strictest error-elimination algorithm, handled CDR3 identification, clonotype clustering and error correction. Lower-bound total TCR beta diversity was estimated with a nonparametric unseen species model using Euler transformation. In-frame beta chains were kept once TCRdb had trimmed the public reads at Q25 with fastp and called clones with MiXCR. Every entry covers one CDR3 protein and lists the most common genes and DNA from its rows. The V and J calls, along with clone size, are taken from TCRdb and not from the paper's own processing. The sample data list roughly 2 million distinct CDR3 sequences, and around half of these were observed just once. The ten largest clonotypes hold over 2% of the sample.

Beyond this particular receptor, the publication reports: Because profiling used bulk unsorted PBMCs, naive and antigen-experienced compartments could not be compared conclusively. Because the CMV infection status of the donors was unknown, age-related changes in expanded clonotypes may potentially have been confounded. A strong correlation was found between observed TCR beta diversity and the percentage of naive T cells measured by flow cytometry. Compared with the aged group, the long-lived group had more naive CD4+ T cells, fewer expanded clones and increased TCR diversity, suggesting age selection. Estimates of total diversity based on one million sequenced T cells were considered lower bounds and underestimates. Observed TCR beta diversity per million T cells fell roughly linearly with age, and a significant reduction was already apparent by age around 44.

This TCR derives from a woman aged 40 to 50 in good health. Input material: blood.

For the CDR3, the sequence is CASSYVGQGSDTQYF. The bases read TGTGCCAGCAGTTACGTGGGACAGGGGTCAGATACGCAGTATTTT. The chain uses TRBV6-5 and TRBJ2-3; 10 nucleotides in the junction match TRBD1. Looking up the germline V gene yields CDR1 MNHEY and CDR2 SVGAGI. Trimming takes 2 bases off V and 4 bases off J; junction bases not matched to a gene: 3. Reading from cysteine to phenylalanine, the CDR3 counts 15 amino acids. Only the CDR3 region is kept as DNA, spanning 45 bases read in frame from base 1.